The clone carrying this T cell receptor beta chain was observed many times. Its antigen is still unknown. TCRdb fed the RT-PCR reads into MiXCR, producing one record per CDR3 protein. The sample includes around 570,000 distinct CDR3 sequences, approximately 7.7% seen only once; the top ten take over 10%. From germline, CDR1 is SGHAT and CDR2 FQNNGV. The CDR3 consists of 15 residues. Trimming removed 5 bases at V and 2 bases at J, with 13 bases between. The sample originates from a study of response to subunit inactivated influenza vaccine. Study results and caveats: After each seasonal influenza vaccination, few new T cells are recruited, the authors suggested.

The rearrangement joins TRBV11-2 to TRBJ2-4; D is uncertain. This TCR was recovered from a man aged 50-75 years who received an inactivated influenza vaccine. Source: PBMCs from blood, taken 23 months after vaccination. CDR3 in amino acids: CASSQTKGPKNIQYF. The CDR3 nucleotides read TGTGCCAGCAGCCAGACAAAAGGGCCCAAAAACATTCAGTACTTC. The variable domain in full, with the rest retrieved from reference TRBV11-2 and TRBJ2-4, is EAGVAQSPRYKIIEKRQSVAFWCNPISGHATLYWYQQILGQGPKLLIQFQNNGVVDDSQLPKDRFSAERLKGVDSTLKIQPAKLEDSAVYLCASSQTKGPKNIQYFGAGTRLSVL.